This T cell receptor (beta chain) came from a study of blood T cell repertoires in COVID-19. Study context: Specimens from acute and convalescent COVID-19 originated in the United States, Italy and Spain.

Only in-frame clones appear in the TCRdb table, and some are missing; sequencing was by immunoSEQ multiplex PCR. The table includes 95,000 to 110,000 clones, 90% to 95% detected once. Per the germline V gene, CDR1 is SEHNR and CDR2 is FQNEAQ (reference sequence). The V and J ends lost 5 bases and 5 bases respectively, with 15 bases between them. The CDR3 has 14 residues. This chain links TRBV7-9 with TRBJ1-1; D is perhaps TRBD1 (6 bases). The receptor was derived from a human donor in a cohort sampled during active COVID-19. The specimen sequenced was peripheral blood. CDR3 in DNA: TGTGCCAGCAGCCAGAGAGGGGGGGCTACTGAAGCTTTCTTT. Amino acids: CASSQRGGATEAFF.